This T cell receptor (beta chain) derives from a study of tumor and adjacent non-tumor tissue in lung cancer. Whole-study context: Patients comprised about a dozen adenocarcinoma, a couple of squamous cell carcinoma and 1 small cell lung cancer.

Overall study results and limits: Shorter survival was associated with higher TCR diversity in tumors. Compared with tumor, normal lung showed significantly lower TCR diversity. Tumor repertoires had a smaller top 100 clone share than normal lung.

TCRbeta libraries were built with three rounds of nested PCR, modified from ARM-PCR. TCRdb re-analysed the multiplex PCR reads in MiXCR, keeping a single row per CDR3 protein. The sample yields about 200,000 distinct CDR3 sequences, about two thirds seen once. CDR1 and CDR2 (germline): DFQATT, SNEGSKA (reference sequence). The CDR3 runs 15 residues. In the case of this clonotype: Its target is not known. Sequence at one end of the junction differs from germline and may be a read error.

The template was RNA from unsorted bulk tissue. The source material was lung tumor tissue. The TCR sequence derives from a man aged 55 to 70 with non-small cell lung cancer. This chain uses TRBV20-1 with TRBJ2-1, with D maybe TRBD2 (6 bases). The CDR3 DNA is TGTAGTGCTACCACTAACGGGGGTTACCACGGTGAGCAGTTCTTC. This encodes CSATTNGGYHGEQFF.